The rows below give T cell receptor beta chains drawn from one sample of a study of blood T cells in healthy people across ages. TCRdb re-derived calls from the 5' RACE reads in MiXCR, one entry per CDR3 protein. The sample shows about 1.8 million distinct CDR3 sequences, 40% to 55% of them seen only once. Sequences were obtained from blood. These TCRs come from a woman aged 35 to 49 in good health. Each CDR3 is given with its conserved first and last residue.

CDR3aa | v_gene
CTSSLGWGQETQYF | TRBV5-1
CSARVPGGRAEQYF | TRBV20-1
CSVPTERSGYSF | TRBV29-1
CASSSQGAVKGTQYF | TRBV7-2
CSVELTSNTEAFF | TRBV29-1
CASSSYGGGYQETQYF | TRBV5-1
CASSPLDGSNTGELFF | TRBV18
CASSLRDGTIYEQYF | TRBV7-8
CASSLGQTSPLHF | TRBV11-2
CASSLGAAGYTF | TRBV7-2
CASSYRQTDTQYF | TRBV5-1
CASSLAGGMWDTQYF | TRBV12-3/TRBV12-4
CASSPRARGTQYF | TRBV12-3/TRBV12-4
CSVGSTSGYNEQFF | TRBV29-1
CASSDQPGQGDEQFF | TRBV5-1
CASIPSGGGYEQYF | TRBV7-2
CASSFAGGPNEQYF | TRBV27
CASSQGDRGAGYGYTF | TRBV12-3/TRBV12-4
CASSSLHQGSGYGYTF | TRBV7-2
CASSLLGRGRQGMNTEAFF | TRBV27
CSAGGGTKNTF | TRBV20-1
CASSEFVLASYNEQFF | TRBV6-1
CASSGSSGGPKETQYF | TRBV9
CSAREGLAGVLEQYF | TRBV20-1
CASNQGSSGANVLTF | TRBV5-1
CASSLANSPGLLNHTDTQYF | TRBV11-2
CASSVTGVWSTEAFF | TRBV11-2
CASSLGQQGFYGYTF | TRBV7-9
CASRTLVDTEAFF | TRBV6-5
CASSEGGKNIQYF | TRBV4-3
CAISESTSGVEQFF | TRBV10-3
CANSPRDSYNEQFF | TRBV27
CASSLGVQWDNEQFF | TRBV5-1
CAGSLKSDTQYF | TRBV7-2
CASSPPGLAAETQYF | TRBV7-8
CASITRGASTDTQYF | TRBV10-2
CSVDRAGTEAFF | TRBV29-1
CASRVGQGVGEQFF | TRBV5-1
CASSPGQGGLRGGYTF | TRBV27
CASSLGWGAYEQYF | TRBV7-7
CASDSVGGMVKNIQYF | TRBV11-2
CASSKQGNRLIETQYF | TRBV6-5
CASSPRTATYNEQFF | TRBV18
CATSSSGTAGYNEQFF | TRBV15
CASSFTEVRSYEQYF | TRBV7-2
CASSWASGGGYEQYF | TRBV13